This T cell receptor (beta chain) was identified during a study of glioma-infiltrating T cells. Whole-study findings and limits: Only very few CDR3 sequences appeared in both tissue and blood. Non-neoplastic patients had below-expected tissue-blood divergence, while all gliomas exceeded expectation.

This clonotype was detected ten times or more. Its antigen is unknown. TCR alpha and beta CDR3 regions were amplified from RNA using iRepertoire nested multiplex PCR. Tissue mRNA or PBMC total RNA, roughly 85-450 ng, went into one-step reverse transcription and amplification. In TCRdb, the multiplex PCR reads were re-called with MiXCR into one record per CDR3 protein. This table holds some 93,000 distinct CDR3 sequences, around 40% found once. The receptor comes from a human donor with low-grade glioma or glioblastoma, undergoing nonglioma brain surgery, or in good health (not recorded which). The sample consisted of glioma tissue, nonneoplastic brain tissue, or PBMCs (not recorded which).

The CDR3 nucleotides read TGTGCCAGCAGCTTGAGGGACAGGTACTACGAGCAGTACTTC. It codes for CASSLRDRYYEQYF. This chain connects TRBV5-5 to TRBJ2-7; 8 bases fit TRBD1. Unmatched junction bases numbered 3, after V lost 1 base and J lost 3 bases. The germline V gene has CDR1 SGHKS and CDR2 YYEKEE (reference sequence). The CDR3 contains 14 residues.